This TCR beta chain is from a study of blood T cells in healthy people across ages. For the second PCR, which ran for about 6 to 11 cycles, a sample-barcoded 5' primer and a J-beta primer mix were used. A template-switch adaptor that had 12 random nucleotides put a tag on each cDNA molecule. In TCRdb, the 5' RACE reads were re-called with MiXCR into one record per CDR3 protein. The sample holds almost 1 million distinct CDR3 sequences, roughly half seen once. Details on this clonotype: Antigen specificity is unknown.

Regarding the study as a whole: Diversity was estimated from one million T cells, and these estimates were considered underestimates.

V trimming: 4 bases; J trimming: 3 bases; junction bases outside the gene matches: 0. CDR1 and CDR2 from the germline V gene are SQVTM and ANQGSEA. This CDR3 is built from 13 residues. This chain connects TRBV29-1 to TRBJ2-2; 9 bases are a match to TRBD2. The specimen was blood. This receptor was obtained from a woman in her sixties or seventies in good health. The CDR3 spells CSVGLADTGELFF. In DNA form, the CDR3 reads TGCAGCGTTGGACTAGCGGACACCGGGGAGCTGTTTTTT.